The TCR beta chain under discussion was sequenced for a study of T cells expressing NK-cell markers. The study, taken as a whole, reports: These same clonotypes (in several donors) also led the CD3+CD56-NKG2C+ fraction.

This CDR3 contains 14 residues. Germline loops: CDR1 MGHRA, CDR2 YSYEKL. A remark on this clonotype: The antigen remains unidentified.

Template switching by 5'RACE with UMIs generated the TCR beta cDNA. TCRdb re-called the 5' RACE reads; one entry per CDR3 protein, DNA not given. The sample has 250,000 to 300,000 distinct CDR3 sequences. J is TRBJ1-2 and V is TRBV4-1. This receptor was obtained from a woman aged 18-69 years in good health. Sequencing was carried out using blood T cells: a sorted CD56 or NKG2C T cell subset, CD4+ or CD8+ T cells, or bulk PBMC T cells (not recorded which). The CDR3 loop is CASSQDRDVYGYTF.